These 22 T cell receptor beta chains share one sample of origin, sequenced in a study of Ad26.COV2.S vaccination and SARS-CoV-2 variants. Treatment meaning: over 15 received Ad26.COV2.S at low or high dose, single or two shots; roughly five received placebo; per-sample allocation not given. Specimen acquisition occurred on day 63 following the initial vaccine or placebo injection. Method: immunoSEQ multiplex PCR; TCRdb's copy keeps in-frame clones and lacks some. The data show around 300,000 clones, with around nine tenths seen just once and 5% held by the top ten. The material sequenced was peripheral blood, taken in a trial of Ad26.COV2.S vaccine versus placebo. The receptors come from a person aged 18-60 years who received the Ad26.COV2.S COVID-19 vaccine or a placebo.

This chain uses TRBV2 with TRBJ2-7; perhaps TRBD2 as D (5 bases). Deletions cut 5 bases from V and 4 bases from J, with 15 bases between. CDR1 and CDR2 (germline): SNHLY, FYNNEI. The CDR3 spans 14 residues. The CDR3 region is CASSPILDVYEQYF. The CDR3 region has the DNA TGTGCCAGCAGTCCAATACTAGACGTTTACGAGCAGTACTTC.

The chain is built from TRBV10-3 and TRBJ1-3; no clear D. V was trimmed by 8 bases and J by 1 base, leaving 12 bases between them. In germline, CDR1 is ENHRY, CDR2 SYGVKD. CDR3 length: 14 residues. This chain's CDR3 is CAIGREGSGNTIYF. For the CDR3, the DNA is TGTGCCATCGGACGAGAAGGTTCTGGAAACACCATATATTTT.

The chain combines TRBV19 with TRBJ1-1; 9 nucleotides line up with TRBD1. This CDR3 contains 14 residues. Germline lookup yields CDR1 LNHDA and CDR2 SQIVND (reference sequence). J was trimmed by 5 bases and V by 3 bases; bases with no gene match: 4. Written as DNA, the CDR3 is TGTGCCAGTAGTATCTACAGGGGGCATACTGAAGCTTTCTTT. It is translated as CASSIYRGHTEAFF.

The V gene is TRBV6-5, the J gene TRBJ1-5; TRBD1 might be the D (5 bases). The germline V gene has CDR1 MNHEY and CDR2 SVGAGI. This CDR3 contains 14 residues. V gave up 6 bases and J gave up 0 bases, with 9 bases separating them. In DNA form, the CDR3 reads TGTGCCAGCAGGGGACGGTATAGCAATCAGCCCCAGCATTTT. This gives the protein CASRGRYSNQPQHF.

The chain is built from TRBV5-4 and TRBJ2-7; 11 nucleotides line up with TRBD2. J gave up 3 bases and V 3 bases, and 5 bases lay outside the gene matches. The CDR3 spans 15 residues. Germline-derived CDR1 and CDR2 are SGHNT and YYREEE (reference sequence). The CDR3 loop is CASSSTSGSLYEQYF. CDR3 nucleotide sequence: TGTGCCAGCAGCTCTACTAGCGGGAGCCTCTACGAGCAGTACTTC.

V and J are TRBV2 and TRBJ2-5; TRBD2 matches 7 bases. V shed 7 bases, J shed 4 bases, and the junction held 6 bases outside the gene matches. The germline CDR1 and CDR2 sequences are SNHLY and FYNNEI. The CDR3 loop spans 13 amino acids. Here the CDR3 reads CASIGLDPETQYF. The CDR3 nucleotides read TGTGCCAGCATCGGACTAGACCCAGAGACCCAGTACTTC.

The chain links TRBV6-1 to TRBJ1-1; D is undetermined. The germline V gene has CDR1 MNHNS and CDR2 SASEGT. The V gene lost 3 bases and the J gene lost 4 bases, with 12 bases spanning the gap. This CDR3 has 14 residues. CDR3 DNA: TGTGCCAGCAGTGATCCCGGTATGGGCACTGAAGCTTTCTTT. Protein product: CASSDPGMGTEAFF.

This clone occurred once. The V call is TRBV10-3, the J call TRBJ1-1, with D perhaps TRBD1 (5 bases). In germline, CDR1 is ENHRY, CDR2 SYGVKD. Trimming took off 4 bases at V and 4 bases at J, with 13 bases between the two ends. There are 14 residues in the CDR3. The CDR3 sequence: CAISVLGEGTEAFF. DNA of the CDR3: TGTGCCATCAGTGTTCTGGGGGAGGGCACTGAAGCTTTCTTT.

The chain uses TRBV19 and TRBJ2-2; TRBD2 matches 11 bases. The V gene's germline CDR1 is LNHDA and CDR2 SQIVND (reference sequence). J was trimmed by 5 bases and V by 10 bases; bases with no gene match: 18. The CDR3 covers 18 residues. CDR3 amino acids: CATTWSIAGGPRTGELFF. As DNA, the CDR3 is TGTGCCACTACGTGGAGTATAGCGGGAGGGCCTCGGACCGGGGAGCTGTTTTTT.

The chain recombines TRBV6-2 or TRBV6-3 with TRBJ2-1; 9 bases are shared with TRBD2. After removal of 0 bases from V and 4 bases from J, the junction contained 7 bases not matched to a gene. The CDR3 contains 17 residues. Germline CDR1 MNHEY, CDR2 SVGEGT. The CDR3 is CASSYSPWRGGYNEQFF. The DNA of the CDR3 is TGTGCCAGCAGTTACTCGCCCTGGCGGGGGGGTTACAATGAGCAGTTCTTC.

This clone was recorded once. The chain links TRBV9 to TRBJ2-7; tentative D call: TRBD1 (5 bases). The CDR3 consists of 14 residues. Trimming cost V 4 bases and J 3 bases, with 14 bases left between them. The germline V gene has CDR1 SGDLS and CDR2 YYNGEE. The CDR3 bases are TGTGCCAGCAGCTCCTCCCCCGACAGCTACGAGCAGTACTTC. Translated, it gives CASSSSPDSYEQYF.

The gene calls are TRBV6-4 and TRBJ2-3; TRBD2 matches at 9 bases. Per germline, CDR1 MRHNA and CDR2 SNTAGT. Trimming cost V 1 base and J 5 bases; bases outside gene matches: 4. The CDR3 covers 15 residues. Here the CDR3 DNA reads TGTGCCAGCAGTGACTTTAGCGGGGGTCGAGATACGCAGTATTTT. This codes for CASSDFSGGRDTQYF.

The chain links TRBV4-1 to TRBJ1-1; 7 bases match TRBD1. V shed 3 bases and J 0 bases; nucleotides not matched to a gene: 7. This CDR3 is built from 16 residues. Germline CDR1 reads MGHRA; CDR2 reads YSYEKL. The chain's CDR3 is CASSQFRDSMNTEAFF. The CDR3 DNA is TGCGCCAGCAGCCAGTTCCGGGACAGCATGAACACTGAAGCTTTCTTT.

In DNA form, the CDR3 reads TGCGCCAGCAGCCAAGATACGGGGGCGGAGGGCGAGCAGTTCTTC. Protein sequence: CASSQDTGAEGEQFF. The chain recombines TRBV4-3 with TRBJ2-1; tentatively, D is TRBD1 or TRBD2 (6 bases each). The CDR3 is 15 residues long. Germline V gene lookup returns CDR1 LGHNA and CDR2 YSLEER. The V and J ends lost 0 bases and 10 bases respectively, with 16 bases between them.

The CDR3 is CASRPSGGDWSTQYF. The CDR3 region has the DNA TGTGCCAGCAGGCCTAGCGGGGGGGATTGGAGTACGCAGTATTTT. The chain combines TRBV7-9 with TRBJ2-3; 12 bases are shared with TRBD2. Germline CDR1 and CDR2: SEHNR and FQNEAQ (reference sequence). The CDR3 has 15 residues. J was trimmed by 8 bases and V by 6 bases; bases with no gene match: 9.

CDR3 bases: TGTGCCAGCAGCCAGGGGACTAGCGGGGGGGCCAAGGTCAAAAACATTCAGTACTTC. This sequence encodes CASSQGTSGGAKVKNIQYF. The gene calls are TRBV4-2 and TRBJ2-4; 16 bases fit TRBD2. Germline V gene sequence: CDR1 LGHNA, CDR2 YNFKEQ. Unmatched junction bases numbered 8, after V lost 3 bases and J lost 3 bases. This CDR3 is built from 19 residues.

CDR3 nucleotide sequence: TGTGCCAGCAGTGAACCAGCGGGAGATACGCAGTATTTT. Protein: CASSEPAGDTQYF. V usage is TRBV2 and J usage is TRBJ2-3, with D tentatively TRBD2 (6 bases). V was trimmed by 2 bases and J by 5 bases, leaving 8 bases between them. The germline V gene has CDR1 SNHLY and CDR2 FYNNEI. This CDR3 has 13 amino acids.

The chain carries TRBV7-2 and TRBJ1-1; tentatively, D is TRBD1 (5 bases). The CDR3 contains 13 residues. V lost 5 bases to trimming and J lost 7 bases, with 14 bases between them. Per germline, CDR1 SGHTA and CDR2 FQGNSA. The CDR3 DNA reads TGTGCCAGCAGCGCCAGGGTGCTCGGTGAAGCTTTCTTT. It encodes CASSARVLGEAFF. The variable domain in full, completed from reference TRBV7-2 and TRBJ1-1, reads GAGVSQSPSNKVTEKGKDVELRCDPISGHTALYWYRQSLGQGLEFLIYFQGNSAPDKSGLPSDRFSAERTGGSVSTLTIQRTQQEDSAVYLCASSARVLGEAFFGQGTRLTVV.

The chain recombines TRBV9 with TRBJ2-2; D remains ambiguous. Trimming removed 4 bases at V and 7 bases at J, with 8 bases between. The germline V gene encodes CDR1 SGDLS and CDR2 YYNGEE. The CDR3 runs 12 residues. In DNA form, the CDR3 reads TGTGCCAGCAGCCCAGCTAACGGGGAGCTGTTTTTT. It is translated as CASSPANGELFF.

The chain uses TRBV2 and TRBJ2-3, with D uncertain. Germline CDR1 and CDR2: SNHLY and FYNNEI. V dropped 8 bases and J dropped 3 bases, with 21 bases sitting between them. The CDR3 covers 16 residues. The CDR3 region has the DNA TGTGCCAGCGTTACTAACCCCCACCTTCTGACAGATACGCAGTATTTT. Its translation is CASVTNPHLLTDTQYF.

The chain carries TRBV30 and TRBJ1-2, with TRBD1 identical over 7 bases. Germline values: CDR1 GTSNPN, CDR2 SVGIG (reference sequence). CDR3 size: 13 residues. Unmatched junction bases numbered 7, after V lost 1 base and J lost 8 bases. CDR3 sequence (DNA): TGTGCCTGGAGTGAGCAACAGGGGTGGGGCTACACCTTC. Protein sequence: CAWSEQQGWGYTF.

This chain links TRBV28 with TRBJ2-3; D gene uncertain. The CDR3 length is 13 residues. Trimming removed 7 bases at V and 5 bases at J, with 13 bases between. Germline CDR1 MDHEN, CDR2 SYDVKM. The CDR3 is CASISGHGDTQYF. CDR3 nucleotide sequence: TGTGCCAGCATTTCGGGCCACGGAGATACGCAGTATTTT.